This TCR beta chain was retrieved from a study of CD8+CD57+ T cells in acquired aplastic anemia. Study-level information: The sorted CD4+ and CD8+ cells yielded an average around 3.2 ug of DNA. On average, healthy donors gave 9.5 million to 14 million reads for CD4+ cells. Study results and caveats: Sharing between patients and controls was observed for 25 to 30 CD8+ CDR3 sequences. A significant difference in CD8+ Simpson's diversity between patients and controls was not found.

Remarks on this clonotype: Antigen specificity is unknown. A read error may produce the germline difference seen at one junction end.

Genomic DNA, serving as template, underwent TCR beta VDJ and CDR3 profiling. Each CDR3 protein is one row after TCRdb ran MiXCR on the reads. The table includes approximately 380,000 distinct CDR3 sequences, approximately 70% detected once. CDR3 length: 14 residues. CDR1 and CDR2 (germline): ENHRY, SYGVKD. The TCR originated in a human donor in good health, serving as a control. The chain uses TRBV10-3 and TRBJ1-6, with D unclear. The specimen sequenced was sorted CD4+, CD8+, or CD8+CD57+ T cells (not recorded which) from PBMCs. The CDR3 region has the DNA TGTGCCAGTAGTTCGCCCGGCAGGAACTATGCCTACCCCTTC. The encoded protein is CASSSPGRNYAYPF.